These T cell receptor beta chains were read from a single sample in a study of T cells in Graves' hyperthyroidism and ophthalmopathy. TCRdb re-called the multiplex PCR reads through MiXCR, storing one row per CDR3 protein. The sample consists of about 590,000 distinct CDR3 sequences, approximately 14% of them appearing once. The material sequenced was blood. These receptors originate from a woman under 40 with Graves' hyperthyroidism. Both conserved end residues are part of each CDR3. Fields, in order: J gene, V gene, CDR3 protein.

TRBJ2-1 | TRBV29-1 | CSVEDPDRGGLGSYNEQFF
TRBJ1-1 | TRBV20-1 | CSASGTQGEAFF
TRBJ2-7 | TRBV30 | CAWTGQHSYEQYF
TRBJ1-5 | TRBV30 | CAWSVTRSTGANQPQHF
TRBJ2-7 | TRBV25-1 | CASSETGDVYEQYF
TRBJ2-1 | TRBV5-6 | CASSWAGTGVVEQFF
TRBJ1-2 | TRBV18 | CASSPTGTGTYGYTF
TRBJ1-1 | TRBV4-1 | CASRGTGRRAEAFF
TRBJ2-1 | TRBV9 | CASSADPASYNEQFF
TRBJ2-7 | TRBV29-1 | CSVEEVGNSYEQYF
TRBJ2-7 | TRBV27 | CASRGGGGGGGAGARIYEQYF
TRBJ1-1 | TRBV19 | CASSSDSRNTEAFF
TRBJ2-1 | TRBV29-1 | CSVHETVPAPQFF